The rows below give T cell receptor beta chains drawn from one sample of a study of CD8+CD57+ T cells in acquired aplastic anemia. TCRdb called the reads again in MiXCR, with one record for every CDR3 protein. The sample consists of approximately 300,000 distinct CDR3 sequences, roughly 61% of them appearing once. The source material was sorted CD4+, CD8+, or CD8+CD57+ T cells (not recorded which) from PBMCs. These receptors originate from a human donor with aplastic anemia. Each CDR3 is given with its conserved first and last residue. D genes are given only for firm matches. Not every row has a clone size; where given, it reads once, few, many or a size class.

V gene	J gene	clone size	D gene	CDR3 DNA	CDR3 protein
TRBV5-1	TRBJ1-1	many	-	TGCGCCAGCAGCTGGGGTGACACAGTGAACACTGAAGCTTTCTTT	CASSWGDTVNTEAFF
TRBV29-1	TRBJ1-4	once	-	TGCAGCGTTGGCTTAATCGGGGGAACTGCAACTAATGAAAAACTGTTTTTT	CSVGLIGGTATNEKLFF
TRBV7-2	TRBJ2-7	-	-	TGTGCCAGCAGCCCAACTGGGCCTCCTCTCGAGCAGTACTTC	CASSPTGPPLEQYF
TRBV7-9	TRBJ1-2	-	TRBD1	TGTGCCAGCAGTTACCCGACAGGGAACTATGGCTACACCTTC	CASSYPTGNYGYTF
TRBV11-2	TRBJ2-1	-	TRBD2	TGTGCCAGCAGCTCCGCGACTAGCGGGAGCTCCTACAATGAGCAGTTCTTC	CASSSATSGSSYNEQFF
TRBV7-8	TRBJ2-5	-	-	TGTGCCAGCAGCTTAGAAAGGACCGAGACCCAGTACTTC	CASSLERTETQYF
TRBV29-1	TRBJ2-5	few	-	TGCAGCGTTGGGGGGCAGGGGCACGAGACCCAGTACTTC	CSVGGQGHETQYF
TRBV7-8	TRBJ1-5	-	-	TGTGCCAGCAGCGCCGGGACCATAGACAAGCCCCAGCATTTT	CASSAGTIDKPQHF
TRBV7-9	TRBJ1-4	many	-	TGTGCCAGCAGCTTAGGTGGAGGGGTTGAAAAACTGTTTTTT	CASSLGGGVEKLFF
TRBV10-3	TRBJ1-2	-	-	TGTGCCATCAGTGGGTCCGGGTTCTATGGCTACACCTTC	CAISGSGFYGYTF
TRBV29-1	TRBJ2-1	many	-	TGCAGCGTTGAAAGAGGGGCGACCTACAATGAGCAGTTCTTC	CSVERGATYNEQFF
TRBV24-1	TRBJ2-5	-	-	TGTGCCACCAGTGATTTGGGCGCCAGGGAACAAGAGACCCAGTACTTC	CATSDLGAREQETQYF
TRBV7-3	TRBJ2-7	-	TRBD1	TGTGCCAGCAGCACGACAGGGGAGGTGAAGGAGCAGTACTTC	CASSTTGEVKEQYF
TRBV19	TRBJ2-1	few	TRBD2	TGTGCTACTCGGGGACTAGCGGGGGGTGATGAGCAGTTCTTC	CATRGLAGGDEQFF
TRBV2	TRBJ1-5	-	-	TGTGCCAGCACACAGGGAAACGCAGAGACCCAGCATTTT	CASTQGNAETQHF
TRBV19	TRBJ2-1	many	-	TGTGCCAGCCGTGAAGGCGGGACAGACTACAATGAGCAGTTCTTC	CASREGGTDYNEQFF
TRBV15	TRBJ2-7	-	-	TGTGCCACCAGCAGAGTTCTAGACGCCGAGCAGTACTTC	CATSRVLDAEQYF
TRBV24-1	TRBJ2-1	-	-	TGTGCCACCACCTCCGGGGTAGCGGATAATTACAATGAGCAGTTCTTC	CATTSGVADNYNEQFF
TRBV5-5	TRBJ1-4	-	-	TGCGCCAGCAGCCAAGAAAAGGCCGGAGGGGAGGATGAAAAACTGTTTTTT	CASSQEKAGGEDEKLFF
TRBV19	TRBJ2-7	-	-	TGTGCCAGCTCCTCAGAAGGGGAGCAGTACTTC	CASSSEGEQYF
TRBV5-1	TRBJ2-1	many	-	TGCGCCAGCAGAGAGGGCGAGTACAATGAGCAGTTCTTC	CASREGEYNEQFF
TRBV29-1	TRBJ2-7	-	-	TGCAGCGTTGCCGGAACAGGGAAAGGCGCTAACGAGCAGTACTTC	CSVAGTGKGANEQYF
TRBV7-2	TRBJ2-3	-	-	TGTGCCAGCAGCCTCAGCTGGCGACAGGGGAGGGCAGATACGCAGTATTTT	CASSLSWRQGRADTQYF
TRBV20-1	TRBJ2-4	-	-	TGCAGTGCTTGGCAGTTGGACATTCAGTACTTC	CSAWQLDIQYF
TRBV7-8	TRBJ2-7	many	TRBD2	TGTGCCAGCAGCTTAGTATGGACCGGGACTAGCGATACCTACGAGCAGTACTTC	CASSLVWTGTSDTYEQYF
TRBV10-2	TRBJ2-5	many	TRBD2	TGCGCCACTCTAGCGGGAGGCTCCCAAGAGACCCAGTACTTC	CATLAGGSQETQYF
TRBV20-1	TRBJ2-2	few	-	TGCAGTGCTAGGCACCGATACGGGGAGCTGTTTTTT	CSARHRYGELFF
TRBV29-1	TRBJ2-3	many	-	TGCAGCGTTGAGGCTGGTAGCGGAATCACAGATACGCAGTATTTT	CSVEAGSGITDTQYF
TRBV15	TRBJ1-2	many	-	TGTGCCACCAGCAGGGCTAACTATGGCTACACCTTC	CATSRANYGYTF
TRBV5-1	TRBJ1-5	-	TRBD1	TGCGCCAGCAGCCCACTCGGACAGGGTGATCAGCCCCAGCATTTT	CASSPLGQGDQPQHF
TRBV10-3	TRBJ1-2	few	-	TGTGCCATCCCCACGACGAGGGGCTATGGCTACACCTTC	CAIPTTRGYGYTF
TRBV12-3/TRBV12-4	TRBJ1-5	-	-	TGTGCCAGCACCTGGGGAGGGGGTCAGCCCCAGCATTTT	CASTWGGGQPQHF
TRBV7-8	TRBJ2-7	few	-	TGTGCCAGCAGCTTAGGTATGGGGGGCTACGAGCAGTACTTC	CASSLGMGGYEQYF
TRBV18	TRBJ2-3	-	-	TGTGCCAGCTCACCTTCGGCACGCCGGTCATATACGCAGTATTTT	CASSPSARRSYTQYF
TRBV19	TRBJ2-5	-	TRBD1	TGTGCCAGTAGGTGGGACAGGGCCTCCAATCAGCCCCAGTACTTC	CASRWDRASNQPQYF